A selection of T cell receptor beta chains follows, all from one sample in a study of blood T cell repertoires in COVID-19. Here immunoSEQ multiplex PCR was the method, and the copy in TCRdb shows in-frame clones only, minus some. The sample holds approximately 250,000 clones; 88% are singletons and the top ten take 1%. The source material was PBMCs or T cells enriched from blood (not recorded which). The receptors originated from a woman in her twenties or thirties who had recovered from COVID-19. The CDR3 runs from the conserved cysteine through the conserved F or W. Fields, in order: D gene, clone size, V gene, J gene, CDR3 protein, CDR3 DNA. The D gene is left open where the match is weak. Not every row has a clone size; where given, it reads once, few, many or a size class.

D gene: TRBD2; clone size: NA; V gene: TRBV27; J gene: TRBJ2-7; CDR3 protein: CASSFGTSYEQYF; CDR3 DNA: TGTGCCAGCAGTTTTGGGACTAGTTACGAGCAGTACTTC
D gene: NA; clone size: NA; V gene: TRBV19; J gene: TRBJ1-3; CDR3 protein: CASTRTERLSGNTIYF; CDR3 DNA: TGTGCCAGTACTCGGACAGAAAGATTATCTGGAAACACCATATATTTT
D gene: NA; clone size: NA; V gene: TRBV12-3/TRBV12-4; J gene: TRBJ2-1; CDR3 protein: CASSSQGGEQFF; CDR3 DNA: TGTGCCAGCAGTTCCCAGGGGGGTGAGCAGTTCTTC
D gene: NA; clone size: NA; V gene: TRBV9; J gene: TRBJ1-3; CDR3 protein: CASSVAGLGNTIYF; CDR3 DNA: TGTGCCAGCAGCGTAGCGGGGTTAGGAAACACCATATATTTT
D gene: TRBD2; clone size: NA; V gene: TRBV5-6; J gene: TRBJ2-2; CDR3 protein: CASSLDLRLADENTGELFF; CDR3 DNA: TGTGCCAGCAGCTTGGATCTGAGGCTAGCGGATGAGAACACCGGGGAGCTGTTTTTT
D gene: TRBD1; clone size: NA; V gene: TRBV27; J gene: TRBJ2-1; CDR3 protein: CASSKGQGINEQFF; CDR3 DNA: TGTGCCAGCAGCAAGGGACAGGGAATCAATGAGCAGTTCTTC
D gene: NA; clone size: once; V gene: TRBV28; J gene: TRBJ1-1; CDR3 protein: CASRSTHQSLF; CDR3 DNA: TGTGCCAGCAGGTCGACACACCAGTCTCTCTTT
D gene: TRBD1; clone size: NA; V gene: TRBV4-1; J gene: TRBJ1-6; CDR3 protein: CASSQEQGPNGSPLHF; CDR3 DNA: TGCGCCAGCAGCCAAGAACAGGGGCCTAATGGTTCACCCCTCCACTTT
D gene: NA; clone size: NA; V gene: TRBV6-7; J gene: TRBJ1-6; CDR3 protein: CASMPVNNSPLHF; CDR3 DNA: TGTGCCAGCATGCCGGTGAATAATTCACCCCTCCACTTT
D gene: NA; clone size: NA; V gene: TRBV7-2; J gene: TRBJ1-5; CDR3 protein: CASSLRGNQPQHF; CDR3 DNA: TGTGCCAGCAGCTTAAGGGGTAATCAGCCCCAGCATTTT
D gene: TRBD1; clone size: NA; V gene: TRBV5-1; J gene: TRBJ2-1; CDR3 protein: CASGLRDRGTNEQFF; CDR3 DNA: TGCGCCAGCGGCCTTCGGGACAGGGGTACAAATGAGCAGTTCTTC
D gene: NA; clone size: once; V gene: TRBV30; J gene: TRBJ1-5; CDR3 protein: CAWRGREGIFSNQPQHF; CDR3 DNA: TGTGCCTGGAGGGGCCGGGAGGGGATATTTAGCAATCAGCCCCAGCATTTT
D gene: TRBD2; clone size: NA; V gene: TRBV6-5; J gene: TRBJ2-1; CDR3 protein: CASSYSSGDIEQFF; CDR3 DNA: TGTGCCAGCAGTTACTCGAGCGGGGATATTGAGCAGTTCTTC
D gene: TRBD1; clone size: NA; V gene: TRBV5-1; J gene: TRBJ2-2; CDR3 protein: CASSWDRGQITGELFF; CDR3 DNA: TGCGCCAGCAGCTGGGACAGGGGGCAGATCACCGGGGAGCTGTTTTTT
D gene: NA; clone size: NA; V gene: TRBV4-1; J gene: TRBJ2-7; CDR3 protein: CASSQDTSPSEQYF; CDR3 DNA: TGCGCCAGCAGCCAAGATACGTCCCCGAGCGAGCAGTACTTC
D gene: NA; clone size: NA; V gene: TRBV6-2/TRBV6-3; J gene: TRBJ1-1; CDR3 protein: CASSYARGTEAFF; CDR3 DNA: TGTGCCAGCAGTTACGCCAGGGGTACTGAAGCTTTCTTT
D gene: TRBD2; clone size: NA; V gene: TRBV4-1; J gene: TRBJ2-1; CDR3 protein: CASRHRGLAGLDEQFF; CDR3 DNA: TGCGCCAGCAGACACAGGGGACTAGCGGGACTAGATGAGCAGTTCTTC
D gene: NA; clone size: NA; V gene: TRBV11-3; J gene: TRBJ2-3; CDR3 protein: CASSRARTVRDTQYF; CDR3 DNA: TGTGCCAGCAGTCGAGCGAGGACAGTGCGGGATACGCAGTATTTT
D gene: NA; clone size: NA; V gene: TRBV5-4; J gene: TRBJ2-7; CDR3 protein: CASSIQGSNEQYF; CDR3 DNA: TGTGCCAGCAGCATACAGGGTTCAAACGAGCAGTACTTC
D gene: NA; clone size: NA; V gene: TRBV9; J gene: TRBJ1-2; CDR3 protein: CASSVESGGYTF; CDR3 DNA: TGTGCCAGCAGCGTAGAATCAGGTGGCTACACCTTC
D gene: NA; clone size: NA; V gene: TRBV6-2/TRBV6-3; J gene: TRBJ1-1; CDR3 protein: CASSSRGSRTVDTEAFF; CDR3 DNA: TGTGCCAGCAGTTCTCGGGGTTCCCGGACAGTCGACACTGAAGCTTTCTTT
D gene: TRBD1; clone size: NA; V gene: TRBV9; J gene: TRBJ1-3; CDR3 protein: CASSVDRGGNTIYF; CDR3 DNA: TGTGCCAGCAGCGTAGACAGGGGAGGAAACACCATATATTTT
D gene: TRBD1; clone size: NA; V gene: TRBV5-4; J gene: TRBJ1-2; CDR3 protein: CASSSGQGKDGYTF; CDR3 DNA: TGTGCCAGCAGCTCTGGACAGGGCAAGGATGGCTACACCTTC
D gene: TRBD1; clone size: NA; V gene: TRBV7-2; J gene: TRBJ1-2; CDR3 protein: CASSFSTGGYGYTF; CDR3 DNA: TGTGCCAGCAGCTTCTCGACAGGGGGGTATGGCTACACCTTC
D gene: NA; clone size: NA; V gene: TRBV20-1; J gene: TRBJ2-5; CDR3 protein: CSADRMVTQYF; CDR3 DNA: TGCAGTGCAGATAGAATGGTGACCCAGTACTTC